Listed below are T cell receptor beta chains from one sample, sequenced in a study of T cell repertoires in cytomegalovirus infection. These receptors lack a known antigen. TCRdb reprocessed the reads via MiXCR and lists one record per CDR3 protein. Among roughly 920,000 distinct CDR3 sequences listed, 25% to 40% were seen once. The material was cultured CD8+ T cells from PBMCs, obtained from culture after CMV antigen stimulation. Receptor source: a human donor in good health (CMV status not recorded). Some clones in this sample may be carry-over from other donors' samples. Each CDR3 is given with its conserved first and last residue. A D gene is named only where the DNA matches it firmly. For some rows the clone size is stated as once, few or many, or as a class when expanded; others skip it.

J: TRBJ2-2
size: -
D: -
V: TRBV5-6
CDR3: CASSWGTTGELFF
DNA: TGTGCCAGCAGCTGGGGTACTACCGGGGAGCTGTTTTTT

J: TRBJ2-7
size: -
D: -
V: TRBV27
CDR3: CASGPLMDASYEQYF
DNA: TGTGCCAGCGGGCCCCTAATGGACGCTTCCTACGAGCAGTACTTC

J: TRBJ2-3
size: many
D: -
V: TRBV7-8
CDR3: CASSALGVADTQYF
DNA: TGTGCCAGCAGCGCGTTGGGTGTCGCAGATACGCAGTATTTT

J: TRBJ1-1
size: many
D: -
V: TRBV27
CDR3: CASRRENTEAFF
DNA: TGTGCCAGTCGAAGAGAGAACACTGAAGCTTTCTTT

J: TRBJ1-5
size: -
D: -
V: TRBV7-4
CDR3: CASSWEAYSNQPQHF
DNA: TGTGCCAGCAGCTGGGAAGCTTATAGCAATCAGCCCCAGCATTTT

J: TRBJ2-2
size: -
D: TRBD2
V: TRBV27
CDR3: CASSWGLREELFF
DNA: TGTGCCAGCAGTTGGGGACTAAGAGAGGAGCTGTTTTTT

J: TRBJ1-4
size: many
D: -
V: TRBV14
CDR3: CASSQKGTSEKLFF
DNA: TGTGCCAGCAGCCAGAAGGGGACATCGGAAAAACTGTTTTTT

J: TRBJ1-5
size: -
D: -
V: TRBV20-1
CDR3: CSAREGLLNQPQHF
DNA: TGCAGTGCTAGAGAAGGACTTTTGAATCAGCCCCAGCATTTT

J: TRBJ2-7
size: -
D: TRBD1
V: TRBV6-1
CDR3: CASSEEQGDSYEQYF
DNA: TGTGCCAGCAGTGAAGAACAGGGGGACTCCTACGAGCAGTACTTC

J: TRBJ2-1
size: -
D: -
V: TRBV19
CDR3: CASIPVGGGFKGEQFF
DNA: TGTGCCAGTATCCCGGTCGGCGGGGGCTTTAAAGGGGAGCAGTTCTTC

J: TRBJ2-7
size: -
D: -
V: TRBV12-3/TRBV12-4
CDR3: CASSLGYPTYEQYF
DNA: TGTGCCAGCAGCTTAGGGTACCCTACCTACGAGCAGTACTTC

J: TRBJ2-5
size: -
D: TRBD2
V: TRBV20-1
CDR3: CSARDPGLALETQYF
DNA: TGCAGTGCTAGAGATCCGGGACTAGCGTTGGAGACCCAGTACTTC

J: TRBJ1-2
size: -
D: -
V: TRBV7-8
CDR3: CASSLNKRTVETGYTF
DNA: TGTGCCAGCAGCTTGAATAAAAGGACAGTCGAAACTGGCTACACCTTC

J: TRBJ1-3
size: many
D: -
V: TRBV7-8
CDR3: CASSLGRNSGNTIYF
DNA: TGTGCCAGCAGCTTAGGGAGAAACTCTGGAAACACCATATATTTT

J: TRBJ1-5
size: few
D: TRBD1
V: TRBV7-6
CDR3: CASSLGQGVGQPQHF
DNA: TGTGCCAGCAGCTTAGGGCAGGGGGTTGGACAGCCCCAGCATTTT

J: TRBJ1-1
size: few
D: -
V: TRBV27
CDR3: CASSFITGLNTEAFF
DNA: TGTGCCAGCAGTTTCATTACAGGGTTGAACACTGAAGCTTTCTTT

J: TRBJ1-2
size: many
D: -
V: TRBV7-9
CDR3: CASSGQTNYGYTFGDYGYTF
DNA: -